The text below deals with one TCR beta chain. The repertoire was sequenced with immunoSEQ multiplex PCR; TCRdb's copy has only in-frame clones and lacks some. The data hold fewer than 55,000 clones, with almost 95% observed a single time. Trimming removed 10 bases from V and 2 bases from J; junction bases left unmatched: 15. The germline gives CDR1 SGDLS, CDR2 YYNGEE. The CDR3 has 16 amino acids. The data were taken from a study of T cell changes during pregnancy in multiple sclerosis. This chain links TRBV9 with TRBJ2-3, with 8 bases identical to TRBD1. The input for sequencing was peripheral blood, taken after pregnancy. The clonotype originates from a female donor with multiple sclerosis, enrolled in a pregnancy study. CDR3 DNA: TGTGCCTCAGGGGGCGTTGACGGGGCTAACACAGATACGCAGTATTTT. This gives the protein CASGGVDGANTDTQYF.